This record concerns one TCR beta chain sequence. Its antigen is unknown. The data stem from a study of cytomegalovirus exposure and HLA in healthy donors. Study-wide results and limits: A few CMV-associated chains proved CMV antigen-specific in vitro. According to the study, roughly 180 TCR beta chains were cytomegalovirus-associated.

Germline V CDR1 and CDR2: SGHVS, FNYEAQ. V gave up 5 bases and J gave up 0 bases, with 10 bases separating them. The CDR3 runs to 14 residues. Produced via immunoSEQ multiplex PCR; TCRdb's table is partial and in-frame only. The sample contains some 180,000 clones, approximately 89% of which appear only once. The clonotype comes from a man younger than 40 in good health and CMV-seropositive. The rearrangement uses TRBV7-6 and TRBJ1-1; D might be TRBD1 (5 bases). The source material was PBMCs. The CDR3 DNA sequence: TGTGCCAGCAGCGCGACAGACCTGAACACTGAAGCTTTCTTT. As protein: CASSATDLNTEAFF. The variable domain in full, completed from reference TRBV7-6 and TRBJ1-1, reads GAGVSQSPRYKVTKRGQDVALRCDPISGHVSLYWYRQALGQGPEFLTYFNYEAQQDKSGLPNDRFSAERPEGSISTLTIQRTEQRDSAMYRCASSATDLNTEAFFGQGTRLTVV.